The 10 T cell receptor beta chains presented below share a single source sample, sequenced in a study of response to subunit inactivated influenza vaccine. From the RT-PCR reads, TCRdb called clonotypes with MiXCR, one entry per CDR3 protein. The table has under 850,000 distinct CDR3 sequences, about a fifth seen once. The starting material was PBMCs from blood, obtained roughly 5 days after vaccination. The receptor set was obtained from a man aged 45-60 years who received an inactivated influenza vaccine.

The V call is TRBV29-1, the J call TRBJ1-1; a weak D match, TRBD1 (5 bases). This CDR3 is built from 13 residues. Germline-derived CDR1 and CDR2 are SQVTM and ANQGSEA. Trimming removed 8 bases at V and 0 bases at J, with 13 bases between. The CDR3, as DNA: TGCAGCTCCCAGGGTCAGATGAACACTGAAGCTTTCTTT. Translation gives CSSQGQMNTEAFF.

This clonotype was picked up a small number of times. This sequence joins TRBV5-1 and TRBJ2-5, with 10 positions matching TRBD1. Looked up from germline, CDR1 is SGHRS and CDR2 is YFSETQ. Losses at the gene ends were 1 base for V and 4 bases for J; bases not matched to a gene: 10. There are 17 residues in the CDR3. CDR3 sequence reads: CASSLLRDRGLGETQYF. CDR3 DNA: TGCGCCAGCAGCTTGTTACGGGACAGGGGTTTGGGAGAGACCCAGTACTTC.

This clonotype was counted a few times. The chain links TRBV6-5 to TRBJ2-5; D is possibly TRBD2 (5 bases). The germline gives CDR1 MNHEY, CDR2 SVGAGI. V lost 3 bases to trimming and J lost 4 bases, with 12 bases between them. This CDR3 region has 14 residues. CDR3 loop: CASSYLERRETQYF. DNA of the CDR3: TGTGCCAGCAGTTATTTGGAGCGGAGAGAGACCCAGTACTTC.

This chain connects TRBV4-3 to TRBJ2-1; no definite D call. This CDR3 comprises 13 residues. The germline CDR1 and CDR2 sequences are LGHNA and YSLEER. Trimming took 0 bases from V and 5 from J, leaving 5 bases between them. This CDR3 is CASSQDGDNEQFF. The CDR3 DNA reads as TGCGCCAGCAGCCAAGATGGGGACAATGAGCAGTTCTTC.

The rearrangement links TRBV11-2 to TRBJ2-7; a weak D match, TRBD1 (6 bases). The CDR3 covers 12 residues. Trimming pared 9 bases from V and 5 bases from J, leaving 14 bases between. Germline CDR1 reads SGHAT; CDR2 reads FQNNGV. The CDR3 loop reads CASRQERHEQYF. The CDR3 DNA sequence: TGTGCCAGTCGACAGGAAAGGCACGAGCAGTACTTC. Variable domain in full (rest from reference TRBV11-2 and TRBJ2-7): EAGVAQSPRYKIIEKRQSVAFWCNPISGHATLYWYQQILGQGPKLLIQFQNNGVVDDSQLPKDRFSAERLKGVDSTLKIQPAKLEDSAVYLCASRQERHEQYFGPGTRLTVT.

The rearrangement links TRBV20-1 to TRBJ1-6, with 7 bases that match TRBD1. This CDR3 spans 15 amino acids. V shed 5 bases and J 8 bases; nucleotides not matched to a gene: 12. Looked up from germline, CDR1 is DFQATT and CDR2 is SNEGSKA (reference sequence). CDR3 amino acids: CSASPRTGRDSPLHF. In DNA form, the CDR3 reads TGCAGTGCTTCGCCAAGGACAGGACGAGATTCACCCCTCCACTTT.

This chain joins TRBV6-2 or TRBV6-3 and TRBJ2-5; 15 bases agree with TRBD2. The V gene end was trimmed by 6 bases and the J gene end by 5 bases; junction bases not matched to a gene: 7. The CDR3 is made up of 16 amino acids. Germline CDR1 reads MNHEY; CDR2 reads SVGEGT. CDR3 nucleotides: TGTGCCAGCAGGTTGGGACTAGCGGGGGGTCGGGAGACCCAGTACTTC. Encoded protein: CASRLGLAGGRETQYF.

This chain joins TRBV12-3 or TRBV12-4 and TRBJ1-2; 7 bases align to TRBD1. The length of the CDR3 is 13 residues. The J segment lost 8 bases and the V segment lost 6 bases, leaving 9 bases of the junction unmatched. CDR3: CASSATGVGGYTF. The CDR3 nucleotides are TGTGCCAGCAGCGCTACAGGGGTTGGGGGCTACACCTTC.

V gene TRBV6-1 combines with J gene TRBJ2-7; weak D call: TRBD2 (5 bases). Per germline, CDR1 MNHNS and CDR2 SASEGT. The CDR3 has 15 amino acids. V was clipped by 4 bases and J by 4 bases, with 17 bases between them. The CDR3 loop is CASSAPGVSRYEQYF. CDR3 sequence (DNA): TGTGCCAGCAGTGCCCCCGGGGTTAGTAGGTACGAGCAGTACTTC.

This clonotype turned up a few times. V usage is TRBV10-3 and J usage is TRBJ2-1, with D perhaps TRBD2 (5 bases). Trimming shortened V by 6 bases and J by 5 bases, and 11 bases separated the two germline ends. Germline values: CDR1 ENHRY, CDR2 SYGVKD. The CDR3 loop spans 13 amino acids. The CDR3 reads CAIRLSGDNEQFF. The CDR3 DNA sequence: TGTGCCATCAGGTTAAGCGGAGACAATGAGCAGTTCTTC.